These 26 T cell receptor gamma chains share one sample of origin, sequenced in a study of γδ T cells in repeated Plasmodium falciparum infection. TCRdb re-called clones from the multiplex PCR reads using CATT. The profile shows 25,000 to 35,000 gamma-chain clones, roughly 1.4% of them singletons. Gammadelta T cells were flow-sorted from PBMC into Vgamma9/Vdelta2+ and Vdelta2-negative populations for bulk analysis. The sample consisted of gamma-delta T cells from blood. All receptors derive from a pool of human donors (malaria-infected and uninfected, not separated).

This clone appeared many times. This DNA's translation differs at residue 4 from TCRdb's protein, which comes from a much larger clone; a read error is likely, and the protein shown is translated from the DNA. The rearrangement joins TRGV4 to TRGJP2. The CDR3 is 14 amino acids. Germline V gives CDR1 EGSTGY, CDR2 YDSYTSSV. The CDR3 bases are TGTGCCACCCGGGACCCAAGTAGTGATTGGATCAAGACGTTT. Amino acids: CATRDPSSDWIKTF.

About this clone itself: The mismatch at residue 8 between this DNA's translation and the TCRdb protein of a much larger clone likely reflects a read error; the protein shown is translated from the DNA. V gene TRGV9 combines with J gene TRGJP. TCRdb offers no J gene call, so here the DNA was matched to germline to obtain one. Germline CDR1 GITISATS, CDR2 ISYDGTV (reference sequence). The J segment lost 9 bases and the V segment lost 4 bases, leaving 9 bases of the junction unmatched. This CDR3 is 16 amino acids long. The CDR3 bases are TGTGCCTTGTGGGATTCGGGAGGGTTGGGCAAAAAAATCAAGGTATTT. It specifies CALWDSGGLGKKIKVF.

This clone was counted between two and nine times. TCRdb attributes to this sequence the protein of a much larger clone, which differs from the DNA translation at residue 14; a read error is likely, and the protein displayed is translated from the DNA. This specimen includes other DNA sequences encoding the same CDR3. The rearrangement uses TRGV9 and TRGJP. TCRdb records no J gene; here it was assigned by comparing the DNA to germline. CDR1 is GITISATS, CDR2 ISYDGTV, per germline (reference sequence). The length of the CDR3 is 17 residues. The CDR3 sequence: CALWEVRQELGKKVKVF. CDR3 bases: TGTGCCTTGTGGGAAGTTAGGCAAGAGTTGGGCAAAAAAGTCAAGGTATTT.

This clone appeared a few times. The translation of this DNA and the TCRdb protein of a much larger clone differ at residue 11, probably owing to a read error; the protein shown here is translated from the DNA. The V gene is TRGV2; the J gene was not called. The CDR3 runs 13 residues. Germline lookup yields CDR1 EGSNGY and CDR2 YDSYNSKV. The chain's CDR3 is CATWEGSDWIRTF. Here the CDR3 DNA reads TGTGCCACCTGGGAGGGAAGTGATTGGATCAGGACGTTT.

This clone was seen a handful of times. TCRdb's protein, taken from a much larger clone, differs from this DNA's translation at residue 11, likely owing to a read error; the protein displayed comes from the DNA. The chain joins TRGV4 to TRGJ1 or TRGJ2. TCRdb is silent on the J gene; assignment here came from matching the DNA to germline. The CDR3 consists of 14 residues. Per germline, CDR1 EGSTGY and CDR2 YDSYTSSV. Here the CDR3 reads CATWDGLDYYRKLF. CDR3 DNA sequence: TGTGCCACCTGGGATGGCTTAGATTATTATAGGAAACTCTTT.

Comments on this clone: A read error likely explains this, since a far larger clone differs by one base. This same CDR3 is encoded by further DNA sequences in the sample. This sequence joins TRGV2 and TRGJ1 or TRGJ2. No J gene was available from TCRdb, and it was assigned here by a germline match of the DNA. Trimming removed 0 bases from V and 10 bases from J; junction bases left unmatched: 9. Germline V gene sequence: CDR1 EGSNGY, CDR2 YDSYNSKV. The CDR3 loop spans 13 amino acids. The CDR3 DNA reads TGTGCCACCTGGGACGGGCGAGGCAAGAAGAAACTCTTT. As protein: CATWDGRGKKKLF.

For this clone: A far larger clone is a single base away, which makes a read error likely. Other DNA sequences in this specimen translate into the identical CDR3. J is TRGJ1 or TRGJ2 and V is TRGV4. Germline matching of the DNA provided the J gene here, since TCRdb leaves it blank. Germline V CDR1 and CDR2: EGSTGY, YDSYTSSV. V shed 0 bases, J shed 9 bases, and the junction held 11 bases outside the gene matches. The CDR3 length is 14 residues. CDR3 sequence: CATWDGLQRGKKLF. The CDR3 region has the DNA TGTGCCACCTGGGATGGGCTCCAGAGGGGTAAGAAACTCTTT.

This clone was counted between two and nine times. The protein TCRdb lists belongs to a much larger clone and differs from this DNA's translation at residue 5, which points to a read error; the protein shown is made from the DNA. The chain carries TRGV9 and TRGJP. No J gene is reported in TCRdb; it was inferred here by comparing the DNA with germline. The CDR3 is made up of 18 amino acids. In germline, CDR1 is GITISATS, CDR2 ISYDGTV (reference sequence). This CDR3 is CALWGVGARRLGKKIKVF. The CDR3 region has the DNA TGTGCCTTGTGGGGGGTGGGGGCCCGTAGGTTGGGCAAAAAAATCAAGGTATTT.

On this clone: TCRdb's entry gives the protein of a much larger clone, which mismatches this DNA's translation at residue 11, likely from a read error; the protein reported here is translated from the DNA. The J gene is uncalled and the V gene is TRGV9. The V gene's germline CDR1 is GITISATS and CDR2 ISYDGTV (reference sequence). This CDR3 contains 13 residues. This CDR3 is CALWEVRPVEELF. In nucleotides, the CDR3 is TGTGCCTTGTGGGAGGTGCGTCCAGTGGAGGAACTCTTT.

On this clone itself: The likely explanation is a read error, given a far larger clone one base away. The identical CDR3 is also encoded by other nucleotide sequences in the sample. J is TRGJ1 or TRGJ2 and V is TRGV9. Matching the DNA to germline supplied the J gene, which TCRdb does not give. V shed 6 bases, J shed 10 bases, and the junction held 9 bases outside the gene matches. The CDR3 extends over 11 amino acids. CDR1 is GITISATS and CDR2 is ISYDGTV in the germline V gene (reference sequence). The CDR3 spells CALWTVYKKLF. CDR3 nucleotide sequence: TGTGCCTTGTGGACTGTCTACAAGAAACTCTTT.

This clone was counted many times. This DNA's translation differs at residue 12 from TCRdb's protein, which comes from a much larger clone; a read error is likely, and the protein shown is translated from the DNA. The CDR3 DNA reads TGTGCCTTGTGGGAGGTCCCGCAAGAGTTGGGCGAAAAAATCAAGGTATTT. Translation: CALWEVPQELGEKIKVF. The J gene is TRGJP, the V gene TRGV9. The J gene, left out of TCRdb, was set here by checking the DNA against germline. The V gene's germline CDR1 is GITISATS and CDR2 ISYDGTV (reference sequence). The CDR3 runs to 17 residues.

This clone was picked up a small number of times. This DNA's translation and the protein TCRdb lists, from a much larger clone, do not match at residue 5, likely due to a read error; the protein shown is translated from the DNA. V and J are TRGV3 and TRGJ1 or TRGJ2. This CDR3 comprises 13 residues. V lost 6 bases, J lost 4 bases, and 9 bases stayed unmatched. The germline CDR1 and CDR2 sequences are VTNTFY and YDVSTARD (reference sequence). The CDR3 loop reads CATWYSPYYKKLF. In DNA, the CDR3 is TGTGCCACCTGGTACTCCCCCTATTATAAGAAACTCTTT.

To note about this clone: The amino acid sequence in TCRdb belongs to a much larger clone and departs from this DNA's translation at residue 11, likely a sequencing read error; the sequence shown is translated from the DNA. The chain couples TRGV9 to TRGJP. Because TCRdb records no J gene, it was assigned here through a match of the DNA to germline. CDR1 and CDR2 from the germline V gene are GITISATS and ISYDGTV (reference sequence). The CDR3 runs 17 residues. For the CDR3, the DNA is TGTGCCTTGTGGGAGTACGGACAAGAGTTGGACAAAAAAATCAAGGTATTT. As protein: CALWEYGQELDKKIKVF.

This clone came up many times. At residue 5, TCRdb's protein is not the same as the translated DNA, so the protein here was read from the DNA. The V gene is TRGV9, the J gene TRGJP. V gave up 5 bases and J gave up 6 bases; unmatched junction bases: 10. This CDR3 contains 17 residues. Looked up from germline, CDR1 is GITISATS and CDR2 is ISYDGTV (reference sequence). The CDR3 protein is CALWGDVIELGKKIKVF. CDR3 nucleotides: TGTGCCTTGTGGGGAGACGTCATAGAGTTGGGCAAAAAAATCAAGGTATTT.

This clone was counted only a few times. Since a far larger clone is one base different, this is likely a read error. The same CDR3 can be traced to other DNA sequences in this sample. DNA for the CDR3: TGTGCCTTGTGGGACCTCTCGCAAGAGTTGGGCAAAAAAATCAAGGTATTT. This translates into CALWDLSQELGKKIKVF. The gene calls are TRGV9 and TRGJP. Germline matching of the DNA provided the J gene here, since TCRdb leaves it blank. With V trimmed by 4 bases and J by 3 bases, 6 bases remained unmatched. There are 17 residues in the CDR3. The germline V gene has CDR1 GITISATS and CDR2 ISYDGTV (reference sequence).

This clone was seen at least ten times. A read error is the likely source, as a far larger clone sits one nucleotide away. Other nucleotide sequences from this sample produce the same CDR3. The V gene is TRGV9, but the J gene lacks a call. The CDR3 length is 12 residues. Germline CDR1 is GITISATS and CDR2 is ISYDGTV (reference sequence). CDR3 sequence: CALRLNYYKKLF. The CDR3, as DNA: TGTGCCTTGCGCCTGAATTATTATAAGAAGCTCTTT.

In its sample, this clone was seen a few times. This DNA translates differently at residue 15 from the TCRdb protein, which is that of a much larger clone; a read error is likely, and the protein shown is the DNA's own translation. The CDR3 coding sequence is TGTGCCTTGTGGGAGGTGCAGATTGAGTTGGGCAAAAAGATCGAGGTATTT. It translates to CALWEVQIELGKKIEVF. The V gene is TRGV9, but the J gene lacks a call. The CDR3 is 17 residues long. CDR1 and CDR2 from the germline V gene are GITISATS and ISYDGTV (reference sequence).

Concerning this clone itself: The protein that TCRdb holds for this DNA derives from a much larger clone and differs from the translated DNA at residue 9, which likely indicates a read error; the protein shown here is translated from the DNA. The chain couples TRGV9 to TRGJ1 or TRGJ2. Germline matching of the DNA provided the J gene here, since TCRdb leaves it blank. CDR1 is GITISATS, CDR2 ISYDGTV, per germline (reference sequence). V lost 5 bases and J lost 12; bases outside the gene matches: 13. The CDR3 is 12 residues long. The CDR3 sequence: CALWGPKLMKLF. DNA for the CDR3: TGTGCCTTGTGGGGGCCTAAACTTATGAAACTCTTT.

In the case of this clone: TCRdb records a much larger clone's protein for this DNA, with a difference at residues 5 and 7 that likely arises from a read error; the protein given is the translation of the DNA. The same CDR3 also results from other DNA sequences found in this sample. The chain is built from TRGV4 and TRGJ1 or TRGJ2. The J gene, missing from TCRdb, was assigned here through DNA to germline matching. V dropped 4 bases and J dropped 6; count of bases not matched to a gene: 6. The CDR3 is 12 amino acids. CDR1 and CDR2 from the germline V gene are EGSTGY and YDSYTSSV. This chain's CDR3 is CATWEWSYKKLF. The DNA of the CDR3 is TGTGCCACCTGGGAATGGTCTTATAAGAAACTCTTT.

This clone was detected ten times or more. The likely explanation is a read error, given a far larger clone one base away. At the DNA level, this CDR3 is encoded by other sequences in the same sample as well. The chain uses TRGV9 and TRGJP. Germline V gene sequence: CDR1 GITISATS, CDR2 ISYDGTV (reference sequence). The CDR3 extends over 17 amino acids. This CDR3 reads CALWEVKQELGKKIKVF. CDR3 in DNA: TGTGCCTTGTGGGAGGTGAAGCAAGAGCTGGGCAAAAAAATCAAGGTATTT.

This clone was found a few times. TCRdb shows a much larger clone's protein in place of this DNA's translation, and the two differ at residue 3, likely through a read error; the protein shown is translated from the DNA. The chain links TRGV9 to TRGJP. Assignment of the J gene here rests on matching the DNA to germline, because TCRdb gives none. Germline loops: CDR1 GITISATS, CDR2 ISYDGTV (reference sequence). The CDR3 contains 17 residues. The CDR3 DNA reads as TGTGCCGTGTGGGAGGTCCCGCAAGAGTTGGGCAAAAAAATCAAGGTATTT. As protein: CAVWEVPQELGKKIKVF.

Concerning this clone itself: This sequence is one base from a far larger clone and is likely a read error. The sample has other DNA sequences that encode this CDR3 too. The chain has TRGV3 and TRGJP2. The J gene, missing from TCRdb, was assigned here through DNA to germline matching. This CDR3 is 13 amino acids long. The germline V gene has CDR1 VTNTFY and CDR2 YDVSTARD (reference sequence). The CDR3 DNA reads as TGTGCCACTTGGGACCTGATTGATTGGATCAAGACGTTT. Its translation is CATWDLIDWIKTF.

This clone is classed as medium-sized. At the DNA level, this CDR3 is encoded by other sequences in the same sample as well. The gene calls are TRGV9 and TRGJP. Germline CDR1 is GITISATS and CDR2 is ISYDGTV (reference sequence). Trimming cost V 0 bases and J 7 bases; bases outside gene matches: 3. This CDR3 region has 16 residues. CDR3 sequence (DNA): TGTGCCTTGTGGGAGGTGGTGGAGTTGGGCAAAAAAATCAAGGTATTT. Translation: CALWEVVELGKKIKVF.

This clone has at least ten counts. TCRdb's protein for this DNA is that of a much larger clone and differs from the translation at residue 13, likely a read error; the protein shown is the DNA translation. The V call is TRGV3, the J call TRGJP2. CDR3 length: 16 amino acids. Germline CDR1 VTNTFY, CDR2 YDVSTARD (reference sequence). The CDR3 region has the DNA TGTGCCACCTGGGACAGGCTTATGAATAGTGATTGGGTCAAGACGTTT. As protein: CATWDRLMNSDWVKTF.

This clone was recorded many times. TCRdb's listed protein matches a much larger clone and diverges from this DNA's translation at residue 15, likely through a read error; the protein shown comes from the DNA. The V gene call is TRGV9, and the J gene call is absent. Germline CDR1 reads GITISATS; CDR2 reads ISYDGTV (reference sequence). The CDR3 is 17 residues long. CDR3 sequence: CALWDRIRELGKKIMVF. Here the CDR3 DNA reads TGTGCCTTGTGGGACCGAATCAGAGAGTTGGGCAAAAAAATCATGGTATTT.

This clone occurred a few times. This DNA translates differently at residue 10 from the TCRdb protein, which is that of a much larger clone; a read error is likely, and the protein shown is the DNA's own translation. The chain employs TRGV2 and TRGJP2. The J gene is not listed in TCRdb, so it was assigned here from a DNA match to germline. Germline V gene data show CDR1 as EGSNGY and CDR2 as YDSYNSKV. The CDR3 contains 13 residues. The CDR3: CATWDGQRWTKTF. As DNA, the CDR3 is TGTGCCACCTGGGACGGGCAGAGATGGACCAAGACGTTT.